This T cell receptor beta chain was documented in a study of blood T cell repertoires in COVID-19. Study summary: The cDNA or gDNA used as material had been derived from T cells, B-cell-depleted T cells, or PBMCs.

Authors' analysis steps: Amplification of reference gene primers was used by the study to estimate nucleated cell counts. Sequencing was performed with immunoSEQ multiplex PCR; in TCRdb, only in-frame clones are kept and a portion is missing. That table gives V, J and clone size, and the DNA gave D and trimming. The data show approximately 220,000 clones, about 80% seen once. Germline trimming cut 5 bases from V and 1 base from J; bases unmatched to any gene: 6. The CDR3 is 15 residues long. The germline gives CDR1 MNHEY, CDR2 SVGAGI. This rearrangement joins TRBV6-5 to TRBJ1-1, with 8 bases identical to TRBD1. The sample consisted of peripheral blood. The sequence was collected from an older woman with acute or convalescent COVID-19. This CDR3 reads CASSPKTGGNTEAFF. Here the CDR3 DNA reads TGTGCCAGCAGTCCGAAAACAGGGGGGAACACTGAAGCTTTCTTT.